The 21 T cell receptor beta chains below were found in one sample sequenced in a study of cytomegalovirus exposure and HLA in healthy donors. PCR was performed using 60 Vbeta and 13 Jbeta primers. Clones were sequenced by immunoSEQ multiplex PCR, and TCRdb holds only the in-frame ones, with some missing. The sample lists roughly 100,000 clones, about 59% occurring once. Sequenced input: PBMCs. The source of these receptors is a man aged 30-40 years in good health and CMV-seropositive.

The V gene is TRBV6-1, the J gene TRBJ1-2; 7 nucleotides line up with TRBD1. Trimming at V came to 6 bases and at J to 8 bases, leaving 12 bases not matched to a gene. In germline, CDR1 is MNHNS, CDR2 SASEGT. CDR3 length: 14 amino acids. CDR3 loop: CASRSKTGSEGYTF. The CDR3 DNA reads as TGTGCCAGCAGATCTAAGACAGGGTCAGAGGGCTACACCTTC.

This clone was seen a few times. This sequence joins TRBV5-1 and TRBJ2-5; D may be TRBD2 (6 bases). The CDR3 runs 12 residues. Germline V CDR1 and CDR2: SGHRS, YFSETQ. V lost 4 bases and J 13 bases, leaving 17 bases between the germline ends. In DNA form, the CDR3 reads TGCGCCAGCAGCGGCCGCCCGGGAGCAAGGTACTTC. It encodes CASSGRPGARYF.

The chain couples TRBV5-1 to TRBJ1-1; 7 nucleotides match TRBD1. The trim removed 4 bases at V and 5 bases at J, leaving 5 bases unmatched. The CDR3 loop spans 13 amino acids. Germline CDR1 is SGHRS and CDR2 is YFSETQ. CDR3 in DNA: TGCGCCAGCAGCATTACAGGGGATACTGAAGCTTTCTTT. As protein: CASSITGDTEAFF.

V usage is TRBV21-1 and J usage is TRBJ2-7; TRBD2 was called by the table and not checked on the DNA. TRBV21-1 is a recognized pseudogene. This CDR3 spans 15 amino acids. CDR3 protein: CASSKIAGVTYEQYF. The CDR3, as DNA: TGTGCCAGCAGCAAAATAGCGGGGGTCACCTACGAGCAGTACTTC.

The chain carries TRBV29-1 and TRBJ2-1; D possibly corresponds to TRBD2 (6 bases). CDR3 length: 13 residues. V was trimmed by 7 bases and J by 8 bases, leaving 18 bases between them. CDR1 and CDR2 from the germline V gene are SQVTM and ANQGSEA. The CDR3 DNA reads TGCAGCGGACGGGACTCCATGGTAGATGAGCAGTTCTTC. It yields the protein CSGRDSMVDEQFF.

The rearrangement uses TRBV9 and TRBJ1-2; TRBD1 matches 9 bases. This CDR3 has 15 residues. The trim removed 3 bases at V and 2 bases at J, leaving 5 bases unmatched. Germline CDR1 reads SGDLS; CDR2 reads YYNGEE. The CDR3 nucleotides read TGTGCCAGCAGCGAAATGACAGGGGGGAACTATGGCTACACCTTC. The encoded protein is CASSEMTGGNYGYTF.

The chain links TRBV7-2 to TRBJ2-5, with D possibly being TRBD2 (5 bases). The CDR3 totals 13 residues. V lost 2 bases, J lost 6 bases, and 10 bases lay in between. The V gene's germline CDR1 is SGHTA and CDR2 FQGNSA. DNA for the CDR3: TGTGCCAGCAGCTTATTTAGGGAGCAGACCCAGTACTTC. It codes for CASSLFREQTQYF.

This chain uses TRBV7-9 with TRBJ1-1; 10 nucleotides align to TRBD1. This CDR3 has 13 residues. Germline CDR1 and CDR2: SEHNR and FQNEAQ (reference sequence). The V segment lost 5 bases and the J segment 4 bases; nucleotides outside the gene matches: 1. Written as DNA, the CDR3 is TGTGCCAGCAGCGGACAGGGGGGCACTGAAGCTTTCTTT. Its protein product is CASSGQGGTEAFF.

Only a few counts were recorded for this clone. This chain uses TRBV29-1 with TRBJ2-7; 7 positions match TRBD1. The CDR3 loop spans 11 amino acids. Unmatched junction bases numbered 3, after V lost 4 bases and J lost 6 bases. Germline V gene lookup returns CDR1 SQVTM and CDR2 ANQGSEA. The CDR3 protein is CSVGHRGEQYF. As DNA, the CDR3 is TGCAGCGTTGGCCACAGGGGCGAGCAGTACTTC.

This clone was detected only a few times. The rearrangement joins TRBV5-1 to TRBJ1-1, with a tentative D call TRBD1 (6 bases). Germline CDR1 reads SGHRS; CDR2 reads YFSETQ. Trimming shortened V by 2 bases and J by 0 bases, and 14 bases separated the two germline ends. The CDR3 has 16 residues. CDR3 DNA sequence: TGCGCCAGCAGCTTCTCTGGGGGGGCCATGAACACTGAAGCTTTCTTT. It codes for CASSFSGGAMNTEAFF.

The rearrangement links TRBV10-3 to TRBJ1-6, with unresolved D. CDR3 length equals 11 residues. The V gene lost 10 bases and the J gene lost 6 bases, with 7 bases spanning the gap. Germline V gives CDR1 ENHRY, CDR2 SYGVKD. CDR3 loop: CATGSNSPLHF. The DNA of the CDR3 is TGTGCCACCGGGAGTAATTCACCCCTCCACTTT.

The chain links TRBV5-1 to TRBJ1-1; tentatively, D is TRBD1 (5 bases). Trimming removed 2 bases from V and 1 base from J, with 12 bases in between. CDR1 and CDR2 from the germline V gene are SGHRS and YFSETQ. The CDR3 covers 15 residues. In DNA form, the CDR3 reads TGCGCCAGCAGCTTAAGCTGGGGCTGGAACACTGAAGCTTTCTTT. Its translation: CASSLSWGWNTEAFF.

The V and J genes are TRBV11-2 and TRBJ1-2; D is undetermined. Germline lookup yields CDR1 SGHAT and CDR2 FQNNGV. V lost 4 bases and J lost 4, with 13 bases in between. This CDR3 has 14 amino acids. This CDR3 is CASSSSGRIYGYTF. The CDR3 region has the DNA TGTGCCAGCAGCTCTAGTGGCCGGATCTATGGCTACACCTTC. Full variable domain (missing parts from reference TRBV11-2 and TRBJ1-2): EAGVAQSPRYKIIEKRQSVAFWCNPISGHATLYWYQQILGQGPKLLIQFQNNGVVDDSQLPKDRFSAERLKGVDSTLKIQPAKLEDSAVYLCASSSSGRIYGYTFGSGTRLTVV.

The V and J genes are TRBV6-5 and TRBJ2-7; possible D gene TRBD2, 5 bases. The CDR3 has 13 residues. V lost 5 bases and J lost 6, with 14 bases in between. Germline loops: CDR1 MNHEY, CDR2 SVGAGI. This CDR3 is CASSEARAGEQYF. The CDR3 DNA reads as TGTGCCAGCAGTGAAGCGAGGGCGGGCGAGCAGTACTTC.

This sequence joins TRBV5-5 and TRBJ2-1; 10 bases map to TRBD2. Germline CDR1 is SGHKS and CDR2 is YYEKEE (reference sequence). V trimming: 4 bases; J trimming: 9 bases; junction bases outside the gene matches: 13. This CDR3 region has 16 residues. The CDR3 bases are TGTGCCAGCAGCAGGGGGCCGAGCGGGGGGGTCAGTGAGCAGTTCTTC. It translates to CASSRGPSGGVSEQFF.

A single count supports this clone. The chain couples TRBV5-1 to TRBJ1-2; D gene unclear. The CDR3 is 14 residues long. The germline V gene encodes CDR1 SGHRS and CDR2 YFSETQ. Trimming shortened V by 2 bases and J by 4 bases, and 12 bases separated the two germline ends. CDR3 bases: TGCGCCAGCAGCTTTCAGGATATCGGCTATGGCTACACCTTC. Protein sequence: CASSFQDIGYGYTF.

The chain carries TRBV6-6 and TRBJ1-5; D is undetermined. Germline V gene data show CDR1 as MNHNY and CDR2 as SVGAGI (reference sequence). Deletions cut 6 bases from V and 5 bases from J, with 17 bases between. This CDR3 spans 15 amino acids. In DNA form, the CDR3 reads TGTGCCAGCAGAACGAGGGTGGCGGGGTATCAGCCCCAGCATTTT. Protein sequence: CASRTRVAGYQPQHF.

A few counts support this clone. CDR3 nucleotides: TGTGCCAGCAGTGGCCGGGGGAAAGCGGAACCCTTCACCGGGGAGCTGTTTTTT. It yields the protein CASSGRGKAEPFTGELFF. The chain is built from TRBV25-1 and TRBJ2-2; D possibly corresponds to TRBD2 (6 bases). The CDR3 is 18 amino acids. V was cut by 4 bases and J by 4 bases, with 22 bases left in between. Germline V gene data show CDR1 as MGHDK and CDR2 as SYGVNS. The full variable domain, completed using reference TRBV25-1 and TRBJ2-2, is EADIYQTPRYLVIGTGKKITLECSQTMGHDKMYWYQQDPGMELHLIHYSYGVNSTEKGDLSSESTVSRIRTEHFPLTLESARPSHTSQYLCASSGRGKAEPFTGELFFGEGSRLTVL.

The table lists this clone with a few counts. The chain employs TRBV11-2 and TRBJ1-2, with 7 bases lining up with TRBD1. CDR3 length: 17 residues. Germline lookup yields CDR1 SGHAT and CDR2 FQNNGV. V lost 3 bases and J lost 3; bases outside the gene matches: 13. CDR3 DNA: TGTGCCAGCAGCTTCGGCAGGCGTGTAGGGGGCTACTATGGCTACACCTTC. Translated, it gives CASSFGRRVGGYYGYTF.

The rearrangement uses TRBV27 and TRBJ1-5; possible D gene TRBD1, 6 bases. V shed 7 bases and J shed 6 bases, with 16 bases lying between them. This CDR3 has 14 residues. Germline loops: CDR1 MNHEY, CDR2 SMNVEV (reference sequence). The CDR3 nucleotides read TGTGCCAGCACCAAAACAGGGTCGGGTCAGCCCCAGCATTTT. Translating gives CASTKTGSGQPQHF.

This clone was recorded once. The V call is TRBV5-4, the J call TRBJ2-3; TRBD2 might be the D (6 bases). The CDR3 is 12 amino acids. In germline, CDR1 is SGHNT, CDR2 YYREEE (reference sequence). V lost 4 bases and J lost 5, with 8 bases in between. CDR3 nucleotides: TGTGCCAGCAGCCCAGCGGGAGATACGCAGTATTTT. This gives the protein CASSPAGDTQYF.